These 32 T cell receptor beta chains were sequenced from one sample in a study of regulatory T cells in long-lasting Graves disease. Libraries of TCR beta came from iRepertoire HTBI primers plus Arm-PCR of CDR3 regions. MiXCR was run by TCRdb on the multiplex PCR reads, yielding one entry per CDR3 protein. The table has roughly 420,000 distinct CDR3 sequences, roughly 17% seen once. Time point here: newly diagnosed GD, antithyroid drugs for less than 3 months. Isolated PBMC RNA provided the starting material for the TCR library. The same specimen was also included in a second study, on T cells in Graves' hyperthyroidism and ophthalmopathy.

This material consisted of peripheral blood mononuclear cells (PBMCs), taken at new diagnosis, from a patient treated with antithyroid drugs. The source of these receptors is a woman aged 25 to 39 with Graves disease.

This chain joins TRBV11-2 and TRBJ2-3; TRBD1 agrees at 9 bases. The trim removed 5 bases at V and 2 bases at J, leaving 8 bases unmatched. CDR1 is SGHAT, CDR2 FQNNGV, per germline. The CDR3 sequence is 16 residues long. The CDR3: CASSPRDRVITDTQYF. As DNA, the CDR3 is TGTGCCAGCAGCCCCCGGGACAGGGTGATCACAGATACGCAGTATTTT.

This clonotype was seen repeatedly, ten times or more. V gene TRBV20-1 combines with J gene TRBJ2-7; D gene ambiguous. The CDR3 is made up of 14 amino acids. V was cut by 6 bases and J by 2 bases, with 17 bases left in between. Per germline, CDR1 DFQATT and CDR2 SNEGSKA (reference sequence). The CDR3 protein is CSASFSGFPYEQYF. For the CDR3, the DNA is TGCAGTGCCAGCTTCTCCGGGTTCCCCTACGAGCAGTACTTC.

A note on this clonotype: A much larger clone sits a single nucleotide away, making a read error possible. V is TRBV5-4 and J is TRBJ2-3; 10 nucleotides agree with TRBD2. CDR3 size: 16 residues. V shed 4 bases and J 0 bases; nucleotides not matched to a gene: 5. Per the germline V gene, CDR1 is SGHNT and CDR2 is YYREEE (reference sequence). The CDR3, as DNA: TGTGCCAGCAGCCCGGGACTAGCGTCTAGCACAGATACGCAGTATTTT. As protein: CASSPGLASSTDTQYF.

This clonotype was recorded at least ten times. The chain uses TRBV3-1 and TRBJ2-3; D not certain. The CDR3 is 16 amino acids. Trimming stripped 0 bases from V and 0 bases from J, with 10 bases between. Germline V gene sequence: CDR1 LGHDT, CDR2 YNNKEL (reference sequence). The CDR3 sequence is CASSQDIPTSTDTQYF. In DNA form, the CDR3 reads TGTGCCAGCAGCCAAGATATCCCCACTAGCACAGATACGCAGTATTTT.

The chain joins TRBV27 to TRBJ2-3; maybe TRBD2 (6 bases). The CDR3 is made up of 15 amino acids. Germline CDR1 reads MNHEY; CDR2 reads SMNVEV (reference sequence). With 6 bases removed from V and 2 bases from J, the gap between germline ends came to 15 bases. CDR3 sequence: CASSLISGHTDTQYF. CDR3 coding DNA: TGTGCCAGCAGCTTGATTAGCGGACACACAGATACGCAGTATTTT.

With respect to this clonotype: One base away lies a much larger clone, so this may be a sequencing read error. This sequence joins TRBV5-8 and TRBJ1-5, with 9 bases that match TRBD1. Germline V gene data show CDR1 as SGHTS and CDR2 as YDEGEE. The CDR3 runs to 15 residues. CDR3 DNA: TGTACCAGCAGCCCGGACAGGGGTAGCAATCAGCCCCAGCATTTT. It encodes CTSSPDRGSNQPQHF.

At least ten counts were recorded for this clonotype. This chain joins TRBV27 and TRBJ2-1, with TRBD2 identical over 9 bases. CDR3 length: 16 amino acids. The V segment lost 1 base and the J segment 7 bases; nucleotides outside the gene matches: 8. From germline, CDR1 is MNHEY and CDR2 SMNVEV (reference sequence). The CDR3, as DNA: TGTGCCAGCAGTTTATTGGCTAGCGGGATGGGGAATGAGCAGTTCTTC. Its translation: CASSLLASGMGNEQFF.

This clonotype came up many times. The chain carries TRBV20-1 and TRBJ2-5; tentative D call: TRBD1 (6 bases). CDR3 length equals 11 residues. Per the germline V gene, CDR1 is DFQATT and CDR2 is SNEGSKA (reference sequence). V was clipped by 4 bases and J by 5 bases, with 8 bases between them. The CDR3 DNA sequence: TGCAGTGCTATGAGGGGGGAGACCCAGTACTTC. Translated, it gives CSAMRGETQYF.

There are a few counts of this clonotype. The CDR3 coding sequence is TGTGCCAGCAGCCCTAAGACAGGAGCCGGGGAGCTGTTTTTT. Protein: CASSPKTGAGELFF. The chain uses TRBV7-9 and TRBJ2-2; tentative D call: TRBD1 (6 bases). The V end was cut by 5 bases, the J end by 6 bases, with 13 bases between. The CDR3 totals 14 residues. Looked up from germline, CDR1 is SEHNR and CDR2 is FQNEAQ (reference sequence).

This clonotype was picked up a small number of times. V and J are TRBV28 and TRBJ1-3; no definite D call. V gave up 5 bases and J gave up 0 bases, with 8 bases separating them. Germline CDR1 is MDHEN and CDR2 is SYDVKM. This CDR3 comprises 14 residues. The CDR3 reads CASSLRFSGNTIYF. CDR3 coding DNA: TGTGCCAGCAGTCTAAGATTCTCTGGAAACACCATATATTTT.

This clonotype was found many times. The V call is TRBV9, the J call TRBJ2-1; the D is unclear. The CDR3 extends over 14 amino acids. Trimming shortened V by 2 bases and J by 5 bases, and 11 bases separated the two germline ends. CDR1 and CDR2 (germline): SGDLS, YYNGEE. Here the CDR3 DNA reads TGTGCCAGCAGCGTGACTGGACGTAACAATGAGCAGTTCTTC. It specifies CASSVTGRNNEQFF.

This clonotype was seen at least ten times. The V call is TRBV28, the J call TRBJ2-3; 8 positions agree with TRBD2. V lost 5 bases and J lost 3; bases outside the gene matches: 10. CDR1 is MDHEN and CDR2 is SYDVKM in the germline V gene. This CDR3 region has 16 residues. The CDR3 sequence: CASSPRGAGDTDTQYF. The DNA for the CDR3 is TGTGCCAGCAGTCCCCGAGGAGCGGGAGATACAGATACGCAGTATTTT.

In this sample, this clonotype turned up a few times. The chain links TRBV5-1 to TRBJ2-1, with D possibly TRBD2 on 6 matching bases. Trimming removed 6 bases at V and 6 bases at J, with 19 bases between. In germline, CDR1 is SGHRS, CDR2 YFSETQ. This CDR3 has 15 amino acids. CDR3 residues: CASILTPGVVNEQFF. DNA of the CDR3: TGCGCCAGCATTCTGACGCCGGGGGTTGTCAATGAGCAGTTCTTC.

Only a few counts were recorded for this clonotype. V usage is TRBV7-9 and J usage is TRBJ2-7, with 7 bases lining up with TRBD2. V shed 5 bases, J shed 5 bases, and the junction held 12 bases outside the gene matches. This CDR3 comprises 15 residues. Germline V gives CDR1 SEHNR, CDR2 FQNEAQ (reference sequence). Written as DNA, the CDR3 is TGTGCCAGCAGCCGCTTTAGGGGAGGGCCTGACGAGCAGTACTTC. Amino acids: CASSRFRGGPDEQYF.

This clonotype came up many times. The chain couples TRBV28 to TRBJ2-3, with D possibly matching TRBD2 (6 bases). Germline V gene lookup returns CDR1 MDHEN and CDR2 SYDVKM. The V end lost 5 bases, the J end lost 6 bases, and 18 bases lay between the germline ends. CDR3 length equals 15 residues. The CDR3 region has the DNA TGTGCCAGCAGTGCGGGGACCTACACCGGGGATACGCAGTATTTT. The encoded protein is CASSAGTYTGDTQYF.

In this sample, this clonotype turned up many times. The genes are TRBV9 and TRBJ2-1; a weak D match, TRBD2 (6 bases). V was pared by 3 bases and J by 2 bases, with 18 bases between. The CDR3 runs 17 residues. Germline lookup yields CDR1 SGDLS and CDR2 YYNGEE. In nucleotides, the CDR3 is TGTGCCAGCAGCGCCTCCGGGACTCCACGGACCTACAATGAGCAGTTCTTC. This codes for CASSASGTPRTYNEQFF.

This clonotype was found many times. This chain links TRBV2 with TRBJ2-3; D perhaps matches TRBD1 (6 bases). V lost 7 bases and J 2 bases, leaving 7 bases between the germline ends. CDR1 and CDR2 from the germline V gene are SNHLY and FYNNEI. The CDR3 is 12 amino acids. The CDR3 region has the DNA TGTGCCAGCAACAGGGACACAGATACGCAGTATTTT. Residues: CASNRDTDTQYF.

In this sample, this clonotype turned up a few times. V gene TRBV10-3 combines with J gene TRBJ2-2; D might be TRBD2 (5 bases). This CDR3 spans 14 amino acids. Trimming pared 3 bases from V and 4 bases from J, leaving 9 bases between. Germline lookup yields CDR1 ENHRY and CDR2 SYGVKD. This chain's CDR3 is CAISDRDSTGELFF. CDR3 nucleotide sequence: TGTGCCATCAGTGATCGGGATAGCACCGGGGAGCTGTTTTTT.

There are many counts of this clonotype. The chain combines TRBV11-2 with TRBJ1-1; no reliable D call. The CDR3 is made up of 11 amino acids. V was cut by 1 base and J by 10 bases, with 7 bases left in between. Per germline, CDR1 SGHAT and CDR2 FQNNGV. CDR3 nucleotide sequence: TGTGCCAGCAGCTTAGGAGAAAGAGCTTTCTTT. It codes for CASSLGERAFF. The whole variable domain, filled in from reference TRBV11-2 and TRBJ1-1, reads EAGVAQSPRYKIIEKRQSVAFWCNPISGHATLYWYQQILGQGPKLLIQFQNNGVVDDSQLPKDRFSAERLKGVDSTLKIQPAKLEDSAVYLCASSLGERAFFGQGTRLTVV.

This clonotype was counted ten times or more. The chain links TRBV28 to TRBJ2-3; the D is unclear. This CDR3 contains 14 residues. From germline, CDR1 is MDHEN and CDR2 SYDVKM. V dropped 2 bases and J dropped 3 bases, with 9 bases sitting between them. Here the CDR3 reads CASSLGMGTDTQYF. For the CDR3, the DNA is TGTGCCAGCAGTTTAGGGATGGGGACAGATACGCAGTATTTT.

This clonotype occurred many times. V is TRBV30 and J is TRBJ2-3; no reliable D call. V was pared by 2 bases and J by 3 bases, with 6 bases between. The CDR3 covers 12 residues. Germline lookup yields CDR1 GTSNPN and CDR2 SVGIG (reference sequence). The CDR3 region has the DNA TGTGCCTGGAGTACTAAAACAGATACGCAGTATTTT. This translates into CAWSTKTDTQYF.

This clonotype appeared a few times. The chain has TRBV6-5 and TRBJ1-6; D gene uncertain. V was pared by 3 bases and J by 7 bases, with 13 bases between. This CDR3 spans 15 amino acids. Germline-derived CDR1 and CDR2 are MNHEY and SVGAGI. The CDR3 bases are TGTGCCAGCAGTTATAAGCCCTATGGAAATTCACCCCTCCACTTT. It codes for CASSYKPYGNSPLHF.

This clonotype has ten or more counts. The gene calls are TRBV24-1 and TRBJ2-1, with TRBD1 as a possible D gene (5 bases). This CDR3 has 15 residues. V lost 0 bases and J lost 8, with 13 bases in between. The germline V gene encodes CDR1 KGHDR and CDR2 SFDVKD. DNA of the CDR3: TGTGCCACCAGTGATTTGCAAAGGGGCGACGATGAGCAGTTCTTC. Its translation is CATSDLQRGDDEQFF.

In its sample, this clonotype was seen a few times. The chain has TRBV5-1 and TRBJ2-7, with 11 bases matching TRBD2. This CDR3 comprises 16 residues. The germline V gene encodes CDR1 SGHRS and CDR2 YFSETQ. With 4 bases clipped from V and 3 bases from J, the junction kept 9 bases outside the gene matches. CDR3 DNA: TGCGCCAGCAGCGAAGGACTAGCGGGTGGCGTCTACGAGCAGTACTTC. Protein: CASSEGLAGGVYEQYF.

Many counts were recorded for this clonotype. The J gene is TRBJ1-1, the V gene TRBV20-1, with 7 bases that match TRBD1. With V trimmed by 6 bases and J by 3 bases, 7 bases remained unmatched. The CDR3 runs 13 residues. The germline gives CDR1 DFQATT, CDR2 SNEGSKA (reference sequence). The CDR3 is CSAGGTVDTEAFF. The DNA for the CDR3 is TGCAGTGCGGGGGGGACAGTGGACACTGAAGCTTTCTTT.

This clonotype was recorded many times. The junction shows a germline mismatch at one end, possibly a read error. The V call is TRBV3-1, the J call TRBJ2-7; 13 nucleotides align to TRBD2. The V gene's germline CDR1 is LGHDT and CDR2 YNNKEL (reference sequence). The CDR3 loop spans 13 amino acids. CDR3 coding DNA: TGTGCCAGCAGCCACGGGACTAGCGGGATCTCTCGCTTC. This sequence encodes CASSHGTSGISRF.

This rearrangement joins TRBV20-1 to TRBJ1-2, with D tentatively TRBD1 (5 bases). The germline V and J ends were trimmed by 0 bases and 6 bases, with 11 bases remaining between them. The CDR3 runs to 13 residues. Germline assignment: CDR1 DFQATT and CDR2 SNEGSKA (reference sequence). The chain's CDR3 is CSARDRWGDGYTF. The DNA of the CDR3 is TGCAGTGCTAGAGATCGGTGGGGGGATGGCTACACCTTC.

This clonotype has more than one count but fewer than ten. V usage is TRBV28 and J usage is TRBJ2-7; 13 bases align to TRBD2. J lost 3 bases, V lost 8 bases, and 19 bases had no gene match. The CDR3 is made up of 19 amino acids. CDR1 and CDR2 from the germline V gene are MDHEN and SYDVKM. This CDR3 reads CASGYPGTSGIGTLYEQYF. The CDR3 DNA follows: TGTGCCAGCGGGTACCCCGGGACTAGCGGGATAGGGACCCTCTACGAGCAGTACTTC.

This clonotype was seen repeatedly, ten times or more. The rearrangement joins TRBV11-2 to TRBJ1-4; the match to TRBD1 covers 7 bases. Germline values: CDR1 SGHAT, CDR2 FQNNGV. V shed 4 bases, J shed 0 bases, and the junction held 5 bases outside the gene matches. The CDR3 has 16 amino acids. CDR3 sequence: CASSWDSVATNEKLFF. In DNA, the CDR3 is TGTGCCAGCAGCTGGGACAGCGTTGCAACTAATGAAAAACTGTTTTTT. The whole variable domain, remainder taken from reference TRBV11-2 and TRBJ1-4, is EAGVAQSPRYKIIEKRQSVAFWCNPISGHATLYWYQQILGQGPKLLIQFQNNGVVDDSQLPKDRFSAERLKGVDSTLKIQPAKLEDSAVYLCASSWDSVATNEKLFFGSGTQLSVL.

This clonotype was seen many times. One end of the junction fails to match germline, which may point to a read error. This chain links TRBV3-1 with TRBJ2-3; D is perhaps TRBD2 (6 bases). Germline V gene lookup returns CDR1 LGHDT and CDR2 YNNKEL (reference sequence). The CDR3 consists of 15 residues. The CDR3 spells CASNQEGGPTDTQYF. CDR3 DNA: TGTGCCAGCAACCAAGAGGGAGGACCCACAGATACGCAGTATTTT.

This clonotype was counted ten times or more. The chain is built from TRBV20-1 and TRBJ2-1; D might be TRBD2 (5 bases). Deletions cut 0 bases from V and 0 bases from J, with 9 bases between. CDR3 length equals 15 residues. The V gene's germline CDR1 is DFQATT and CDR2 SNEGSKA (reference sequence). The CDR3 region has the DNA TGCAGTGCTAGAGATAGCGTCAGCTCCTACAATGAGCAGTTCTTC. Protein product: CSARDSVSSYNEQFF.

This clonotype was recorded a few times. The V call is TRBV5-5, the J call TRBJ1-3; D remains ambiguous. Germline V lookup: CDR1 SGHKS, CDR2 YYEKEE (reference sequence). The CDR3 runs to 14 residues. V gave up 4 bases and J gave up 9 bases, with 17 bases separating them. DNA for the CDR3: TGTGCCAGCAGCGCGGACTTCTACACCGGCACCATATATTTT. It yields the protein CASSADFYTGTIYF.